This record concerns one T cell receptor beta chain sequence. This CDR3 comprises 13 residues. With 8 bases removed from V and 3 bases from J, the gap between germline ends came to 13 bases. The germline gives CDR1 LNHDA, CDR2 SQIVND (reference sequence). The data stem from a study of blood T cell repertoires in COVID-19. The overall study: Sources were T cells, B-cell-depleted T cells, or PBMCs; the material itself was cDNA or gDNA.

How the authors handled the data: Cell counts per sample came from amplifying reference gene primers. Profiled with immunoSEQ multiplex PCR; TCRdb holds only in-frame clones, not every one. V, J and clone size derive from that table, while D and trimming were established from the DNA sequence. The sample includes about 330,000 clones, approximately 88% of them seen just once. This receptor was taken from a man aged 30 to 45 who had recovered from COVID-19. The sample consisted of PBMCs or T cells enriched from blood (not recorded which). J is TRBJ1-2 and V is TRBV19; D uncertain. Here the CDR3 reads CASSLMDYYGYTF. In DNA form, the CDR3 reads TGTGCCAGTTCCCTGATGGACTACTATGGCTACACCTTC.